The 3 T cell receptor beta chains presented below share a single source sample, sequenced in a study of PD-L1 blockade in urothelial cancer. Sequencing was performed with immunoSEQ multiplex PCR; in TCRdb, only in-frame clones are kept and a portion is missing. The sample consists of 60,000 to 75,000 clones, more than 75% of them appearing once. Time point indicated: pretreatment peripheral blood. The sample in question was PBMCs, obtained around atezolizumab (anti-PD-L1) treatment. These receptors were collected from a man in his sixties with urothelial cancer.

In its sample, this clone was seen a few times. This chain joins TRBV5-1 and TRBJ2-7; D may be TRBD2 (7 bases). Germline lookup yields CDR1 SGHRS and CDR2 YFSETQ. Trimming shortened V by 5 bases and J by 0 bases, and 18 bases separated the two germline ends. CDR3 length equals 16 residues. In DNA, the CDR3 is TGCGCCAGCAGATTATCCGGGGGGCGGACCTCCTACGAGCAGTACTTC. This translates into CASRLSGGRTSYEQYF.

V usage is TRBV9 and J usage is TRBJ1-6; D is perhaps TRBD1 (5 bases). The length of the CDR3 is 18 residues. Trimming removed 1 base from V and 7 bases from J, with 21 bases in between. Germline CDR1 reads SGDLS; CDR2 reads YYNGEE. Written as DNA, the CDR3 is TGTGCCAGCAGCGTACGGGCGGGGGGAGCGACGGGGAATTCACCCCTCCACTTT. Its translation: CASSVRAGGATGNSPLHF.

The chain couples TRBV6-1 to TRBJ2-7; no firm D call. The CDR3 has 14 amino acids. The germline V gene has CDR1 MNHNS and CDR2 SASEGT. Trimming took 3 bases from V and 0 from J, leaving 9 bases between them. This CDR3 is CASSDSFGSYEQYF. CDR3 sequence (DNA): TGTGCCAGCAGTGATAGCTTCGGCTCCTACGAGCAGTACTTC.